This TCR beta chain is from a study of CD8+ T cells in alopecia areata. Study-wide background: Female C3H/HeJ mice aged roughly 7-11 weeks were given skin from C3H/HeJ graft donors, roughly 6-13 months old, that had spontaneous alopecia.

Cells pooled from cutaneous lymph nodes were sorted on CD4, CD8alpha, NKG2D, NKG2ACE and other markers. This clone was recorded a few times. Its antigen is currently unknown. Genes and germline come from the mouse. Read sequence stops 4 residues before the CDR3 end, and the germline J gene provides the missing end. Study findings and constraints: Whereas mice showed it more clearly, TCR sharing across patients was murkier, possibly because of HLA.

RNA was extracted and reverse transcribed into cDNA as the sequencing template. This table comes from immunoSEQ multiplex PCR, and its TCRdb copy is limited to in-frame clones, with some not included. The record shows 200,000 to 300,000 clones for this sample, with no singletons present. CDR1 and CDR2 (germline): NNHNN, SYGAGS (reference sequence). The CDR3 has 14 residues. Unmatched junction bases numbered 4, after V lost 3 bases and J lost 4 bases. The TCR was taken from a C3H/HeJ mouse with alopecia areata. MHC haplotype here: H2-k. This chain connects TRBV13-2 to TRBJ1-2, with 9 bases that match TRBD1. The sequenced sample was CD4+ T cells sorted from a lymph node. The part of the CDR3 DNA that was read is TGTGCCAGCGGTGGGGACAGGGAGGGCTCC. This codes for CASGGDREGS. In full, the CDR3 reads CASGGDREGSDYTF.